The source of this T cell receptor beta chain is a study of shared clonotypes between healthy human individuals. V was pared by 3 bases and J by 6 bases, with 12 bases between. The CDR3 has 13 residues. The germline CDR1 and CDR2 sequences are SGHNT and YYREEE (reference sequence). This clone was seen more than once but under ten times. The antigen remains undetermined. The genomic DNA of each subset was split evenly across several immunoSEQ plates. For sorted subsets, approximately 180 ng DNA per replicate equaled 30,000 or so T cell genomes. TCRdb keeps only in-frame clones here, not all; method: immunoSEQ multiplex PCR. The profile covers about 1 million clones, with around 74% appearing a single time and approximately 1.5% taken by the ten largest. General study findings and limits: Apart from blood, nothing was sampled; tissue repertoires likely differ. Shared clonotypes: approximately 4.5% naive CD4, about 3.3% naive CD8, 2% to 2.5% memory CD4, around 0.4% memory CD8.

J is TRBJ1-2 and V is TRBV5-4; unclear D gene. This sequence originates from a man between 18 and 29 years old in good health. Sequencing input: memory CD4+ T cells sorted from blood. Subset indicated: CD45RA-negative fraction. The CDR3 coding sequence is TGTGCCAGCAGCTCCCCATCGCTCCATGGCTACACCTTC. Protein product: CASSSPSLHGYTF.